The T cell receptor beta chain under discussion was sequenced for a study of cytomegalovirus exposure and HLA in healthy donors. Regarding the study as a whole: There were a few CMV-associated chains whose specificity for CMV antigens was confirmed in vitro. Equally common other TCR beta chains were less clonally expanded than HLA-associated ones, a later analysis found. Roughly even sequencing depth across donors was the assumption behind the presence/absence analyses. The authors enumerated some 160 TCR beta chains as linked to cytomegalovirus.

The PCR made use of 60 Vbeta and 13 Jbeta primers. Data came from immunoSEQ multiplex PCR; TCRdb stores just in-frame clones and leaves some out. The sample gives 150,000 or so clones, 80% to 90% of which show up once; about 9.3% is in the top ten. Germline V lookup: CDR1 MNHNS, CDR2 SASEGT. V lost 7 bases and J lost 6; bases outside the gene matches: 6. There are 14 residues in the CDR3. Notes on this clone: Antigen specificity is unknown.

The sequenced material came from PBMCs. The chain employs TRBV6-1 and TRBJ1-5; 10 bases are shared with TRBD1. This sequence was found in a young man in good health and CMV-seropositive. CDR3 nucleotide sequence: TGTGCCAGCACCAGCCGGGACAGGGGTCAGCCCCAGCATTTT. Amino acid sequence: CASTSRDRGQPQHF.